One T cell receptor (beta chain) is described in this entry. Method: immunoSEQ multiplex PCR; TCRdb's copy keeps in-frame clones and lacks some. Of 95,000 to 110,000 clones listed, 85% to 95% are singletons. This sample was included in a study of T cell changes during pregnancy in multiple sclerosis. The V gene lost 4 bases and the J gene lost 1 base, with 17 bases spanning the gap. Germline V gene sequence: CDR1 LNHDA, CDR2 SQIVND (reference sequence). The CDR3 sequence is 16 residues long. Sequencing was performed on peripheral blood, taken in the third trimester of pregnancy. The TCR was taken from a female donor in good health, enrolled as a control in a pregnancy study. The V gene is TRBV19, the J gene TRBJ2-7; a weak D match, TRBD1 (6 bases). The CDR3 DNA reads as TGTGCCAGTAGTACGAGAATCCGGGACAAATCCTACGAGCAGTACTTC. It yields the protein CASSTRIRDKSYEQYF.